This TCR beta chain is from a study of T cell repertoires in cytomegalovirus infection. Across the whole study: TCR beta signatures that were public indicated CMV infection and matching HLA type. General study results and limits: Cumulative public TCR beta family frequency identified CMV carriers with the relevant HLA.

MiXCR was run by TCRdb on the reads, yielding one entry per CDR3 protein. The table has roughly 230,000 distinct CDR3 sequences, approximately 22% seen once. On this clonotype itself: Its antigen remains unknown.

This clonotype originated in a human donor in good health (CMV status not recorded). Some clones in this sample may be carry-over from other donors' samples. The sample taken for sequencing was CD8+ T cells from PBMCs.

CDR3 bases: TGTGCCAGCAGTTGGGGACAGTACTACGAGCAGTACTTC. As protein: CASSWGQYYEQYF. The chain is built from TRBV6-6 and TRBJ2-7; TRBD1 matches 7 bases. Germline values: CDR1 MNHNY, CDR2 SVGAGI (reference sequence). The CDR3 runs to 13 residues. V lost 4 bases and J lost 3; bases outside the gene matches: 3.